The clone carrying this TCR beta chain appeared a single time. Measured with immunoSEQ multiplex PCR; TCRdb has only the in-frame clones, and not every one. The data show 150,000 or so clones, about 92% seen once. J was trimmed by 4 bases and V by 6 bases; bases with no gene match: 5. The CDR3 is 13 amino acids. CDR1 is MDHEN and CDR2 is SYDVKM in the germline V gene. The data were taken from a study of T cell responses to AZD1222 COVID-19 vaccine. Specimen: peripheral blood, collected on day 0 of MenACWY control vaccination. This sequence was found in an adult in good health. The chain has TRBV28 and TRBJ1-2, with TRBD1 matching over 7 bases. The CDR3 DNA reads TGTGCCAGCAGACCACAGGGGTCCTATGGCTACACCTTC. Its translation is CASRPQGSYGYTF.